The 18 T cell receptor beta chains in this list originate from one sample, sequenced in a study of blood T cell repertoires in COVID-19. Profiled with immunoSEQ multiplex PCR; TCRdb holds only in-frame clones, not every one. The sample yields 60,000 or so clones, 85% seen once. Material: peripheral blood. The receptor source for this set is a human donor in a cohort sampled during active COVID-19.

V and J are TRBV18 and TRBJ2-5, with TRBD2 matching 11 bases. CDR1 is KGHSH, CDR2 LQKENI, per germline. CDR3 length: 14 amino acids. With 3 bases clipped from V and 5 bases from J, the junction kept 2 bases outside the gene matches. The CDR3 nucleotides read TGTGCCAGCTCACCGACTAGCGGGGCTGAGACCCAGTACTTC. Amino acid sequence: CASSPTSGAETQYF.

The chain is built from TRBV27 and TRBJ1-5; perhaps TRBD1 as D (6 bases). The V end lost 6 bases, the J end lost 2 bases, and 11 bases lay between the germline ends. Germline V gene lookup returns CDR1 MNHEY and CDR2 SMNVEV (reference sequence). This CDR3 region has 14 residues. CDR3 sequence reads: CASRRAGGNQPQHF. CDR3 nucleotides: TGTGCCAGCAGGCGAGCAGGGGGCAATCAGCCCCAGCATTTT.

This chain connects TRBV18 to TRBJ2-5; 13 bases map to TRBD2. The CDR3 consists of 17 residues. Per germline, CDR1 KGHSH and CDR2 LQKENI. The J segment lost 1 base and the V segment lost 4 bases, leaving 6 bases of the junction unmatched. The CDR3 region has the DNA TGTGCCAGCTCACGGTCGACTAGCGGGGGGACCCAAGAGACCCAGTACTTC. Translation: CASSRSTSGGTQETQYF.

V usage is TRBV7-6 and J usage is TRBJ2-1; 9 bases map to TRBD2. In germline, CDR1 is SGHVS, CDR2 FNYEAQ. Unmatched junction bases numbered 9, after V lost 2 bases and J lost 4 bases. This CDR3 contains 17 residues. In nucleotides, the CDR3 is TGTGCCAGCAGCTTACGTGGGGCTAGCGGGACTTACAATGAGCAGTTCTTC. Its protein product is CASSLRGASGTYNEQFF.

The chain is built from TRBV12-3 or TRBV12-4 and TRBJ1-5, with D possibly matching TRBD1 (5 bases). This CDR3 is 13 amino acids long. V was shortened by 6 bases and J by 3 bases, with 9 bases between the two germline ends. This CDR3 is CASSMTVNQPQHF. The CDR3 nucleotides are TGTGCCAGCAGCATGACAGTCAATCAGCCCCAGCATTTT.

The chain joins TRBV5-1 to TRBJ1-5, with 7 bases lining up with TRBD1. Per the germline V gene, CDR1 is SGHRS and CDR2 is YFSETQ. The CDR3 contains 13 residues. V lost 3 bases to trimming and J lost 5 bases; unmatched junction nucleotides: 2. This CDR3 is CASSYGQDQPQHF. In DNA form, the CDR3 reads TGCGCCAGCAGCTATGGACAGGATCAGCCCCAGCATTTT.

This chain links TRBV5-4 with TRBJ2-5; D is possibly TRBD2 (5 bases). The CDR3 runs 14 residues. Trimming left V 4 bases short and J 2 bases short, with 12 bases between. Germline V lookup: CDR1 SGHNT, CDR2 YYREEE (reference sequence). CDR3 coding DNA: TGTGCCAGCAGCCCTGGACTGGCACAAGAGACCCAGTACTTC. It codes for CASSPGLAQETQYF.

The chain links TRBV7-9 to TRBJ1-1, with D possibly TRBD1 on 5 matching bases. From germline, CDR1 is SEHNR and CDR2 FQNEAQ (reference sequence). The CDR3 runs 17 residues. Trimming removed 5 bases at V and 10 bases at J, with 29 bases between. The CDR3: CASSPRGTLSPLLGAFF. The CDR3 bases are TGTGCCAGCAGCCCACGCGGGACGCTCTCGCCCCTCCTGGGAGCTTTCTTT.

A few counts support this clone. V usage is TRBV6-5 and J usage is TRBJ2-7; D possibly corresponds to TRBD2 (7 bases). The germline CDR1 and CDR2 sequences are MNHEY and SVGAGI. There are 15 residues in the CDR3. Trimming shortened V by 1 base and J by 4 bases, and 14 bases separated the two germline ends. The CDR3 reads CASSYWAGAQYEQYF. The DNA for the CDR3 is TGTGCCAGCAGTTACTGGGCGGGGGCCCAATACGAGCAGTACTTC.

CDR3 in amino acids: CASSQTGIGEKLFF. The CDR3 DNA is TGTGCCAGCAGCCAGACAGGGATTGGTGAAAAACTGTTTTTT. The genes are TRBV7-2 and TRBJ1-4, with TRBD1 matching over 7 bases. V shed 5 bases and J 7 bases; nucleotides not matched to a gene: 7. The CDR3 runs 14 residues. CDR1 is SGHTA, CDR2 FQGNSA, per germline.

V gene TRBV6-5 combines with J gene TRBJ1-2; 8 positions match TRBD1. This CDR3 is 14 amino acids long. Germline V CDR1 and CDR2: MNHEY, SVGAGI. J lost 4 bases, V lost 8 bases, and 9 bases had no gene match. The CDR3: CASGYRGTLYGYTF. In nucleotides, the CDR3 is TGTGCCAGCGGCTACAGGGGGACCCTCTATGGCTACACCTTC.

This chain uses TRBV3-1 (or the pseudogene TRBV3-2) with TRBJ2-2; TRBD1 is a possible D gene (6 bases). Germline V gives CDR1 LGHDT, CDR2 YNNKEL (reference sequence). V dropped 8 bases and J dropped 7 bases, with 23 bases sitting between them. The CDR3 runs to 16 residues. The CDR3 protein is CASGHTLTGRGGELFF. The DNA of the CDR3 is TGTGCCAGCGGTCATACCCTGACAGGCAGGGGCGGGGAGCTGTTTTTT.

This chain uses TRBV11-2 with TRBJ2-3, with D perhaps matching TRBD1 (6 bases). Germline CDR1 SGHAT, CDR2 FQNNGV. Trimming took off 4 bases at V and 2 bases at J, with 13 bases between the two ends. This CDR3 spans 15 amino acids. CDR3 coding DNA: TGTGCCAGCAGCTCCCGACAGGATTCCACAGATACGCAGTATTTT. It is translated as CASSSRQDSTDTQYF.

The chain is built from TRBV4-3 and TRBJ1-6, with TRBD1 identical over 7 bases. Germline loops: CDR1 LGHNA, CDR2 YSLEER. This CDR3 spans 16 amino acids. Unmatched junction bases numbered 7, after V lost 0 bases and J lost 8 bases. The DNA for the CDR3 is TGCGCCAGCAGCCAAGATCATCAGGGGGGAGATTCACCCCTCCACTTT. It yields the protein CASSQDHQGGDSPLHF.

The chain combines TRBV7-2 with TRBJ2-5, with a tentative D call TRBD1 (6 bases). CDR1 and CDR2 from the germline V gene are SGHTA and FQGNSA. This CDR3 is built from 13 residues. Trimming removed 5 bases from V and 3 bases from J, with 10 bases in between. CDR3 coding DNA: TGTGCCAGCAGCACACGGACAGAAGAGACCCAGTACTTC. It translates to CASSTRTEETQYF.

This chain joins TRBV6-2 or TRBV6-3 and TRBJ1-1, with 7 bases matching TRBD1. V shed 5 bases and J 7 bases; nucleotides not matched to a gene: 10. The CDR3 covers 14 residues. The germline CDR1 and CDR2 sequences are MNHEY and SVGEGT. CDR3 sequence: CASSRRQGSSEAFF. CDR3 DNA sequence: TGTGCCAGCAGTCGCCGACAGGGCAGTAGTGAAGCTTTCTTT.

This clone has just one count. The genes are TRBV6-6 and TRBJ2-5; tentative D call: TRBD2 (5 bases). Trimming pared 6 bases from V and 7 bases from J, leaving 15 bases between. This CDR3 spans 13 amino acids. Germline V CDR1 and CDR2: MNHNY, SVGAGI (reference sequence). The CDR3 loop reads CASSPAAGGTQYF. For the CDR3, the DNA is TGTGCCAGCAGCCCCGCGGCGGGTGGGACCCAGTACTTC.

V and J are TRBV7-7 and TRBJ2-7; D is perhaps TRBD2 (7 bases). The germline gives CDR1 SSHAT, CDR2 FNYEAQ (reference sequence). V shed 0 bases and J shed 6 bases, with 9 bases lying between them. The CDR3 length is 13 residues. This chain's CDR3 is CASSLAGGGEQYF. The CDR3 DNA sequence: TGTGCCAGCAGCTTAGCAGGGGGGGGCGAGCAGTACTTC.